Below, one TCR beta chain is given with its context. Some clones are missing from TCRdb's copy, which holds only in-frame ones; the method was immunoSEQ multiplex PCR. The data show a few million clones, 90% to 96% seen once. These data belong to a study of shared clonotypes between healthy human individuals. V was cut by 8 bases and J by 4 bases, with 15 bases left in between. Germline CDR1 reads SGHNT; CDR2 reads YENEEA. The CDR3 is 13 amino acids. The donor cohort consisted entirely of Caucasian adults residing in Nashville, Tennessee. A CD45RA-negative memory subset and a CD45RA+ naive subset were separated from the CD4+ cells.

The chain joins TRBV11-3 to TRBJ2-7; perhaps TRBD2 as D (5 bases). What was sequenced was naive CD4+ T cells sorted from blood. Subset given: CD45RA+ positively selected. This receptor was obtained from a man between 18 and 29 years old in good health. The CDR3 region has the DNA TGTGCCAGCGGAAGAGGGAGCCAGTACGAGCAGTACTTC. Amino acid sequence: CASGRGSQYEQYF.